This is a list of T cell receptor beta chains from one sample in a study of blood T cell repertoires in COVID-19. Some clones are missing from TCRdb's copy, which holds only in-frame ones; the method was immunoSEQ multiplex PCR. The table lists roughly 100,000 clones, roughly nine tenths of them singletons. The specimen was peripheral blood. These receptors all come from a human donor in a cohort sampled during active COVID-19. The CDR3 runs from the conserved cysteine through the conserved F or W. Fields, in order: V gene, D gene, clone size, J gene, CDR3 length, CDR3 protein, CDR3 DNA. The D gene is left open where the match is weak. The size of a clone is reported for some rows only, either as once, few or many, or as a class for expanded clones.

>TRBV10-3|NA|NA|TRBJ2-3|16
CAIRDARGTSTDTQYF
TGTGCCATCAGAGACGCCAGGGGAACTAGCACAGATACGCAGTATTTT
>TRBV24-1|NA|NA|TRBJ1-3|17
CATSEKPGGATGNTIYF
TGTGCCACCAGCGAAAAACCCGGCGGAGCTACTGGAAACACCATATATTTT
>TRBV24-1|TRBD1|NA|TRBJ2-7|15
CATSDPSDRVHEQYF
TGTGCCACCAGTGATCCTTCGGACAGGGTCCACGAGCAGTACTTC
>TRBV18|TRBD2|NA|TRBJ2-1|15
CASSPFGTSENEQFF
TGTGCCAGCTCACCCTTCGGGACTAGCGAGAATGAGCAGTTCTTC
>TRBV28|NA|NA|TRBJ2-5|13
CASSARSTETQYF
TGTGCCAGCAGTGCACGTAGTACAGAGACCCAGTACTTC
>TRBV5-1|TRBD1|NA|TRBJ2-2|16
CASSLGTGVVPGELFF
TGCGCCAGCAGCTTGGGGACAGGGGTTGTTCCCGGGGAGCTGTTTTTT
>TRBV3-1/TRBV3-2|NA|NA|TRBJ2-1|14
CASSLGGAYNEQFF
TGTGCCAGCAGCCTAGGTGGGGCGTACAATGAGCAGTTCTTC
>TRBV19|NA|NA|TRBJ2-3|13
CASRRLDGDTQYF
TGTGCCAGTAGAAGACTAGACGGAGATACGCAGTATTTT
>TRBV27|NA|NA|TRBJ1-1|15
CASSLSQGLSTEAFF
TGTGCCAGCAGTTTATCGCAGGGATTGTCGACTGAAGCTTTCTTT
>TRBV19|TRBD1|NA|TRBJ2-5|13
CASSMGTAETQYF
TGTGCCAGTAGTATGGGGACAGCAGAGACCCAGTACTTC
>TRBV7-2|NA|NA|TRBJ2-1|15
CASSPTSLSYNEQFF
TGTGCCAGCAGCCCAACTAGCCTCTCCTACAATGAGCAGTTCTTC
>TRBV29-1|NA|NA|TRBJ2-1|12
CSVDLSYNEQFF
TGCAGCGTGGACTTATCCTACAATGAGCAGTTCTTC
>TRBV5-1|NA|NA|TRBJ1-1|13
CASSSRDGGLAFF
TGCGCCAGCAGCTCTAGGGATGGAGGTCTGGCTTTCTTT
>TRBV11-2|TRBD1|NA|TRBJ1-6|17
CASSRPLRTGSNSPLHF
TGTGCCAGCAGCAGACCCCTGAGGACAGGTTCTAATTCACCCCTCCACTTT
>TRBV12-3/TRBV12-4|NA|once|TRBJ1-3|13
CASSPGTPYTIYF
TGTGCCAGCAGTCCGGGGACACCGTACACCATATATTTT
>TRBV23-1|TRBD1|NA|TRBJ1-2|20
CASSPHRSVGTGVINYGYTF
TGCGCCAGCAGTCCTCACCGGTCTGTCGGGACAGGGGTCATCAACTATGGCTACACCTTC